Given below is one T cell receptor (beta chain) in context. Every subset's genomic DNA went evenly onto several immunoSEQ plates. The assay was immunoSEQ multiplex PCR, and TCRdb's table has in-frame clones only and misses some. The sample includes some 2,500,000 clones, under 95% of them seen just once. This entry comes from a study of shared clonotypes between healthy human individuals. Splitting of CD4+ cells produced CD45RA+ naive and CD45RA-negative memory subsets. The germline V gene encodes CDR1 SGHTA and CDR2 FQGTGA. This CDR3 has 14 residues. Trimming cost V 7 bases and J 0 bases, with 7 bases left between them.

V usage is TRBV7-3 and J usage is TRBJ2-6; D is uncertain. The sequence was obtained from a man younger than 35 in good health. Some clones in this sample may be carry-over from other donors' samples. Input material: naive CD4+ T cells from PBMCs. Subset meaning: CD45RA+ positively selected. CDR3 residues: CASKLDSGANVLTF. CDR3 coding DNA: TGTGCCAGCAAGCTGGACTCTGGGGCCAACGTCCTGACTTTC.